This TCR beta chain was observed in a study of blood T cell repertoires in COVID-19. Study in general: The United States, Italy and Spain were the sources of the acute and convalescent COVID-19 samples. Nucleic acid was either cDNA or gDNA, and it came from T cells, B-cell-depleted T cells, or PBMCs.

It was during active infection that Seattle patients were enrolled and then longitudinally followed. Generated by immunoSEQ multiplex PCR, the TCRdb table keeps only in-frame clones and is missing some. The sample records about 290,000 clones, roughly 86% being singletons. The CDR3 consists of 18 residues. CDR1 and CDR2 (germline): SGDLS, YYNGEE. Trimming cost V 0 bases and J 2 bases; bases outside gene matches: 13. The material sequenced was peripheral blood. The TCR sequence derives from a woman in her thirties with COVID-19, enrolled during active disease. This rearrangement joins TRBV9 to TRBJ2-5; 7 bases are shared with TRBD2. The CDR3 DNA reads TGTGCCAGCAGCGTAGACAGACTAGCCCCACCACCTCAAGAGACCCAGTACTTC. Its translation is CASSVDRLAPPPQETQYF.